Below are 7 T cell receptor beta chains sequenced from a single sample in a study of blood T cell repertoires in COVID-19. Here immunoSEQ multiplex PCR was the method, and the copy in TCRdb shows in-frame clones only, minus some. The sample has 300,000 to 400,000 clones; over 75% are singletons. Sequenced material: PBMCs or T cells enriched from blood (not recorded which). All receptors derive from a woman aged 25 to 39 with acute COVID-19.

This chain uses TRBV6-2 or TRBV6-3 with TRBJ1-2, with 7 positions matching TRBD1. This CDR3 is built from 16 residues. V lost 0 bases, J lost 2 bases, and 6 bases stayed unmatched. Looked up from germline, CDR1 is MNHEY and CDR2 is SVGEGT. The CDR3 spells CASSYSATGKNYGYTF. The CDR3 coding sequence is TGTGCCAGCAGTTACTCGGCGACAGGGAAAAACTATGGCTACACCTTC.

The genes are TRBV28 and TRBJ1-5, with D perhaps matching TRBD1 (5 bases). V was clipped by 6 bases and J by 6 bases, with 12 bases between them. Germline loops: CDR1 MDHEN, CDR2 SYDVKM. The CDR3 length is 13 residues. The CDR3 nucleotides read TGTGCCAGCAGACCGGACATAAGTCAGCCCCAGCATTTT. This sequence encodes CASRPDISQPQHF.

This chain joins TRBV29-1 and TRBJ2-5; D unclear. V was pared by 0 bases and J by 3 bases, with 11 bases between. CDR3 size: 14 residues. CDR1 and CDR2 (germline): SQVTM, ANQGSEA. CDR3: CSVEELAPKETQYF. The CDR3 DNA reads as TGCAGCGTTGAAGAATTGGCTCCGAAAGAGACCCAGTACTTC.

The V and J genes are TRBV28 and TRBJ2-1, with a possible D match to TRBD2 (5 bases). Germline lookup yields CDR1 MDHEN and CDR2 SYDVKM. V gave up 5 bases and J gave up 8 bases, with 10 bases separating them. The CDR3 is 12 residues long. The CDR3 loop reads CASSSSGDEQFF. In DNA form, the CDR3 reads TGTGCCAGCAGTAGTTCCGGGGATGAGCAGTTCTTC.

The rearrangement joins TRBV6-5 to TRBJ2-1; the match to TRBD2 covers 8 bases. CDR1 and CDR2 (germline): MNHEY, SVGAGI. The CDR3 sequence is 14 residues long. Trimming removed 7 bases from V and 6 bases from J; junction bases left unmatched: 8. In DNA, the CDR3 is TGTGCCAGCACCACCCCGGGGGGGCTCAATGAGCAGTTCTTC. It translates to CASTTPGGLNEQFF.

V is TRBV7-9 and J is TRBJ1-1; D remains unclear. The CDR3 totals 15 residues. The germline V and J ends were trimmed by 2 bases and 4 bases, with 14 bases remaining between them. The germline CDR1 and CDR2 sequences are SEHNR and FQNEAQ (reference sequence). Written as DNA, the CDR3 is TGTGCCAGCAGCTTAATCCCCTCCCCCGGCACTGAAGCTTTCTTT. Translating gives CASSLIPSPGTEAFF.

The chain is built from TRBV3-1 (or the pseudogene TRBV3-2) and TRBJ1-3; D is unresolved. Between the trimmed V and J ends, which lost 3 bases and 0 bases, there was a span of 6 bases. Looked up from germline, CDR1 is LGHDT and CDR2 is YNNKEL (reference sequence). This CDR3 is built from 14 residues. CDR3 region: CASSQESSGNTIYF. CDR3 DNA sequence: TGTGCCAGCAGCCAGGAGAGCTCTGGAAACACCATATATTTT.